This TCR beta chain comes out of a study of T cells in Graves' hyperthyroidism and ophthalmopathy. The source material, RNA transcripts, was used to amplify TCR beta CDR3 regions. TCR CDR3 underwent first-round RT-PCR with the HTBI primer set. TCRdb re-called the multiplex PCR reads through MiXCR, storing one row per CDR3 protein. This sample has hundreds of thousands of distinct CDR3 sequences, with about two fifths found just once. J gave up 5 bases and V 6 bases, and 12 bases lay outside the gene matches. This CDR3 region has 15 residues. Germline-derived CDR1 and CDR2 are SNHLY and FYNNEI. This clonotype was recorded a few times.

The source of this sequence is a man aged 18 to 35 with Graves' hyperthyroidism. Material: blood. This chain uses TRBV2 with TRBJ2-7; TRBD1 matches 8 bases. The CDR3 DNA is TGTGCCAGCAGCAATCCACAGGGGGGAAGTGACGAGCAGTACTTC. It translates to CASSNPQGGSDEQYF.